Detailed here is one TCR beta chain. Its cognate antigen has yet to be identified. No per-base quality is available; no much larger clone lies one base away. The data were taken from a study of blood T cell repertoires in COVID-19 (dated by TCRdb to 2020 to 2022). Background for the entire study: Samples from collaborators originated in the United States, Italy and Spain and spanned both the acute and convalescent phases of COVID-19. A de-identified subject ID, COVID-19 status, age in years and sex were almost always included in the sample metadata. Subjects who had been exposed to COVID-19, were actively infected with it, or had recovered from it provided the deeply sampled blood TCRbeta repertoires that made up the dataset. A freely available public database, intended as a resource for researchers studying the immune response to SARS-CoV-2, is where the repertoires were released. The samples were drawn from the first 160 participants of the ongoing ImmuneRACE study and from about 1,200 subjects provided by 6 global collaborators. The prospective study material was composed of cDNA or gDNA derived from T cells, B-cell-depleted T cells, or PBMCs. Where HLA class I and class II types were available, the types were taken from metadata supplied by the sample provider, not from assay-based typing. What the research found in general, with its limitations: How much clinical and demographic metadata was included differed by source and by participant, and the metadata was provided uncurated.

TCRbeta CDR3 regions were amplified from genomic DNA by means of the immunoSEQ Assay, a bias-controlled multiplex PCR. The source study handled its data this way. The number of nucleated cells in each sample was estimated from the amplification of reference gene primers within the assay. Sequence reads were collapsed and filtered to measure the absolute abundance of every unique TCRbeta CDR3 rearrangement. Productive Simpson clonality was computed per sample as the square root of Simpson's diversity index over productive rearrangements. TCRdb provides this immuneACCESS table in a form limited to in-frame rearrangements. Some clones are lacking; in checked studies, under half of them reflect an unresolved V gene, and why the rest are absent is not known. From that table come the V and J calls and clone size; the DNA was used to work out D and trimming. In all, the sample holds around 170,000 clones, and roughly nine tenths of those were seen once. Of the sample, roughly 2% is held by the ten largest clones.

From the cysteine up to the phenylalanine, the CDR3 has a length of 16 residues. Left in the record is the CDR3 DNA by itself, 48 bases read in frame from the first base. Sequences SGHTA (CDR1) and FQGNSA (CDR2) are obtained from the germline V gene. V is pared back by 5 bases and J by 1 base, with 15 bases lying between the germline termini. Another Seattle source contributed samples from volunteer blood donors who had recovered from COVID-19. The collaborating institutions used their own protocols to collect whole blood in K2EDTA tubes. Collaborator samples were shipped for TCRbeta analysis as frozen whole blood, isolated PBMCs, or DNA extracted from either sample type.

This TCR derives from a man aged 18 to 35 who had recovered from COVID-19. The specimen sequenced was peripheral blood. Here the chain combines TRBV7-2 and TRBJ1-3; the D region possibly corresponds to TRBD1 (5 bases align). The encoded CDR3 is CASSAYRGDSGNTIYF. DNA sequence: TGTGCCAGCAGCGCGTACCGGGGGGATTCTGGAAACACCATATATTTT.